The clone carrying this T cell receptor (beta chain) was seen only a few times. Its antigen is still unknown. The germline gives CDR1 SNHLY, CDR2 FYNNEI. The CDR3 runs to 13 residues. Trimming pared 4 bases from V and 5 bases from J, leaving 11 bases between. The sample is drawn from a study of cytomegalovirus exposure and HLA in healthy donors. General study findings and limits: Certain indistinguishable V segments, among them TRBV6-2 and TRBV6-3, were excluded.

The PCR contained 60 Vbeta and 13 Jbeta primers. Here immunoSEQ multiplex PCR was the method, and the copy in TCRdb shows in-frame clones only, minus some. The table records around 85,000 clones, under 80% of them present only once. Donors consisted of healthy bone marrow donors. Sequencing used PBMCs. V and J are TRBV2 and TRBJ1-1; tentative D call: TRBD1 (6 bases). The sequence derives from a young man in good health and CMV-seropositive. This CDR3 is CASSGYTGTEAFF. CDR3 DNA sequence: TGTGCCAGCAGTGGTTACACAGGGACTGAAGCTTTCTTT.